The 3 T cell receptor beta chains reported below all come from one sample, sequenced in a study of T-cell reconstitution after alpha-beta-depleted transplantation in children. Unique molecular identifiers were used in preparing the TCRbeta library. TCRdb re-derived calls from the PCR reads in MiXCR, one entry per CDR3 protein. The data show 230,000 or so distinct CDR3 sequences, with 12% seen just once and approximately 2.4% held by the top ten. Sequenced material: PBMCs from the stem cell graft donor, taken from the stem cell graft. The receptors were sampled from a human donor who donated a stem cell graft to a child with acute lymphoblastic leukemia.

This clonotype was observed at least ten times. The CDR3 nucleotides are TGCAGTGCTAGATCCCGGGACAGGGTGCGAGATACGCAGTATTTT. It codes for CSARSRDRVRDTQYF. This rearrangement joins TRBV20-1 to TRBJ2-3; TRBD1 agrees at 9 bases. V lost 2 bases to trimming and J lost 5 bases; unmatched junction nucleotides: 8. The CDR3 contains 15 residues. CDR1 and CDR2 from the germline V gene are DFQATT and SNEGSKA (reference sequence).

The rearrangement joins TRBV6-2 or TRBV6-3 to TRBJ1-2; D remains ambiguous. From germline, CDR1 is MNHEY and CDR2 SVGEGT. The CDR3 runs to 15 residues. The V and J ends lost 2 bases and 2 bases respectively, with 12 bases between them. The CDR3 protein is CASSYPIGLNYGYTF. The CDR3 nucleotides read TGTGCCAGCAGTTACCCTATCGGCCTCAACTATGGCTACACCTTC.

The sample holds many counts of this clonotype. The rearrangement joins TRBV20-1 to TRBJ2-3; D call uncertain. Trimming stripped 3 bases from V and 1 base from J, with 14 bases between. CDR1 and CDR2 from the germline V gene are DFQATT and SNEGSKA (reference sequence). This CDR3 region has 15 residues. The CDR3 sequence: CSARPTALGTDTQYF. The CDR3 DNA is TGCAGTGCTAGGCCTACAGCGCTAGGCACAGATACGCAGTATTTT.